This T cell receptor (beta chain) was observed in a study of B cell selection in AIRE deficiency. Regarding the study as a whole: Of about 4,000 shared Treg TCRbeta sequences, around 32% were healthy-only, approximately 9% patient-only. Only TCRbeta was sequenced; approximately 40% of shared healthy Treg sequences appeared in Tconv. About 30.6% of healthy-shared Treg sequences were found among patient Tconv cells.

Sequencing was performed with immunoSEQ multiplex PCR; in TCRdb, only in-frame clones are kept and a portion is missing. The sample includes 20,000 to 25,000 clones, approximately 97% seen only once; the top ten take roughly 0.2%. This CDR3 spans 16 amino acids. Germline CDR1 and CDR2: MGHRA and YSYEKL. J gave up 7 bases and V 4 bases, and 11 bases lay outside the gene matches. CD4+CD127+ cells were sorted as the conventional CD4 T cells. As regards this clone: Its matching antigen is unknown.

This receptor was identified in a human donor with AIRE deficiency. The chain links TRBV4-1 to TRBJ2-1; 9 bases agree with TRBD1. The specimen sequenced was conventional CD4+ T cells sorted from PBMCs. The CDR3 spells CASSPAGTGTGNEQFF. Written as DNA, the CDR3 is TGCGCCAGCAGCCCAGCCGGGACAGGGACGGGTAATGAGCAGTTCTTC.